This entry features one TCR beta chain sequence. From germline, CDR1 is ENHRY and CDR2 SYGVKD. The length of the CDR3 is 15 residues. The ends were cut back, 8 bases at V and 2 bases at J, with 15 bases in the middle. The data belong to a study of control samples from healthy donors and cancer patients. Sequencing used immunoSEQ multiplex PCR; TCRdb keeps in-frame clones, though not all of them. The sample holds 130,000 or so clones, about nine tenths seen once. The TCR comes from a middle-aged man in good health. The rearrangement links TRBV10-3 to TRBJ2-2; D may be TRBD1 (6 bases). Sequenced: blood. This CDR3 is CAIGVQGFNTGELFF. In DNA form, the CDR3 reads TGTGCCATCGGTGTACAGGGATTTAACACCGGGGAGCTGTTTTTT.